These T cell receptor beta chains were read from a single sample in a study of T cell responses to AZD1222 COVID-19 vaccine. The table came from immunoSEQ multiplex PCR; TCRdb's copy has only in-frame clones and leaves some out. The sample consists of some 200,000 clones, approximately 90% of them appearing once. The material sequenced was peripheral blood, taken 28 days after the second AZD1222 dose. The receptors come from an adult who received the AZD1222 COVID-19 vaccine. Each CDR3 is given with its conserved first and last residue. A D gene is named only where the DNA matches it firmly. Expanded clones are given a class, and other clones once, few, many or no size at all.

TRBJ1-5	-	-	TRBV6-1	TGTGCCAGCAGTGAAGCGATTTTAAGGACAGCGAATCAGCCCCAGCATTTT	CASSEAILRTANQPQHF
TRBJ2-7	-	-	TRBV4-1	TGCGCCAGCAGCCAAGTTCTAAACTACGAGCAGTACTTC	CASSQVLNYEQYF
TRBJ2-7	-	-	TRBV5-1	TGCGCCAGCAGCCCTGGGGGTATCGGGCCGGTTCAGGCCGAGCAGTACTTC	CASSPGGIGPVQAEQYF
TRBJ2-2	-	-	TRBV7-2	TGTGCCAGCAGCTTCTCCGGGGGAACCGGGGAGCTGTTTTTT	CASSFSGGTGELFF
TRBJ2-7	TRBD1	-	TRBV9	TGTGCCAGCAGATACAGGGGACAGGGCTACGAGCAGTACTTC	CASRYRGQGYEQYF
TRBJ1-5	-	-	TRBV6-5	TGTGCCAGCAGTTACAAACACCAAAATCAGCCCCAGCATTTT	CASSYKHQNQPQHF
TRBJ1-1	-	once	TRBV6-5	TGTGCCAGCAGTTATTCCTATCGGCAGGCGACTGAAGCTTTCTTT	CASSYSYRQATEAFF
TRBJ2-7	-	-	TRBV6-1	TGTGCCAGCAGTGAATACGAGCAGTACTTC	CASSEYEQYF
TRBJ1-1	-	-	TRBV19	TGTGCCAGTAGATCCACGGTTACACCGAACACTGAAGCTTTCTTT	CASRSTVTPNTEAFF
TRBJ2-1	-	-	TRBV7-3	TGTGCCAGCAGATTAACGGTCGGGAATGAGCAGTTCTTC	CASRLTVGNEQFF
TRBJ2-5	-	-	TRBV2	TGTGCCAGCATTGAGAGAGAGACCCAAGAGACCCAGTACTTC	CASIERETQETQYF
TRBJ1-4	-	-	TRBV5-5	TGTGCCAGCCGCAGGGTAACCTGGGAGGAAAAACTGTTTTTT	CASRRVTWEEKLFF
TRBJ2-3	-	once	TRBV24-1	TGTGCCACCGGGACTGGCACAGATACGCAGTATTTT	CATGTGTDTQYF
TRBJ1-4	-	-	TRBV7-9	TGTGCCAGCAGTAACGGGAGGCTAGTTAATGAAAAACTGTTTTTT	CASSNGRLVNEKLFF
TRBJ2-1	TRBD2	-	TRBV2	TGTGCCAGCAGTGAGGGGACTAGCGGACTTTTGGAGTTCTTC	CASSEGTSGLLEFF
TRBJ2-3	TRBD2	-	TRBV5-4	TGTGCCAGCAGAACCAGCGGGAGTGGGGACGCAGATACGCAGTATTTT	CASRTSGSGDADTQYF
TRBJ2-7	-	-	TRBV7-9	TGTGCCAGCAGCTGGGGTCGAGCGAGCTACGAGCAGTACTTC	CASSWGRASYEQYF
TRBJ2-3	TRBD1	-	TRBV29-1	TGCAGCGTTGTGACAGGGGAAGGGAGCACAGATACGCAGTATTTT	CSVVTGEGSTDTQYF
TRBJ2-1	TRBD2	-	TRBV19	TGTGCCAGTAGTATAGCGGGAGGAGGGAACAATGAGCAGTTCTTC	CASSIAGGGNNEQFF
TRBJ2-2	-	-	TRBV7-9	TGTGCCAGCAGCTTCAGGGGGAGGGCCACCGGGGAGCTGTTTTTT	CASSFRGRATGELFF
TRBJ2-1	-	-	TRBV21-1	TGTGCCAGCAGCAACCCCGGGACTAGCGGCCACAATGAGCAGTTCTTC	CASSNPGTSGHNEQFF
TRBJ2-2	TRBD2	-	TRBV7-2	TGTGCCAGCAGCTCCCGCGGTAGCGGGAGCAGCGGGGAGCTGTTTTTT	CASSSRGSGSSGELFF
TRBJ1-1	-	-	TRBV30	TGTGCCTGGAGTGAGGGCGGTGGGAACACTGAAGCTTTCTTT	CAWSEGGGNTEAFF
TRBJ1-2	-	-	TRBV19	TGTGCCAGTACCACAGGGTTCGGCTACACCTTC	CASTTGFGYTF
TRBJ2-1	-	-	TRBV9	TGTGCCAGCAGCCCTAGTGGGCTGGGGGAGCAGTTCTTC	CASSPSGLGEQFF
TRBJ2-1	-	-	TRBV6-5	TGTGCCAGCAGGCAGGGCAGCTCCTACAATGAGCAGTTCTTC	CASRQGSSYNEQFF
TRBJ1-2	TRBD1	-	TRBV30	TGTGCCTGGAGTTCAGGGGGTGGCTACACCTTC	CAWSSGGGYTF
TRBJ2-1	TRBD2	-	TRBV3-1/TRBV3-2	TGTGCCGGCAGCCCGAGCGGGATATCCTACAATGAGCAGTTCTTC	CAGSPSGISYNEQFF
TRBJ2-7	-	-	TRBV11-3	TGTGCCAGCAGCCCAGGGACAAGTGAGCAGTACTTC	CASSPGTSEQYF
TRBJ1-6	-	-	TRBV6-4	TGTGCCAGCAGTCGGTTGGTGGGGGGGAATTCACCCCTCCACTTT	CASSRLVGGNSPLHF
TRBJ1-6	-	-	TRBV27	TGTGCCAGCAGAGCGGGACCGGACGGGACACCCCTCCACTTT	CASRAGPDGTPLHF
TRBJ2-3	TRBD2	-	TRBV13	TGTGCCAGCAGCCAGACTAGCGGGAGGGCCGAAGATACGCAGTATTTT	CASSQTSGRAEDTQYF
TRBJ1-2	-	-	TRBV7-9	TGTGCCAGCAGCTTAGTCCAGGGCGTACTTAACTATGGCTACACCTTC	CASSLVQGVLNYGYTF
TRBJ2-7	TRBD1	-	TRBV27	TGTGCCAGCCGACCGGGACAGGCCCCCTACGAGCAGTACTTC	CASRPGQAPYEQYF
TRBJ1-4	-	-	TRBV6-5	TGTGCCAGCCGGTCAGGGGCGCGAGAAAAACTGTTTTTT	CASRSGAREKLFF
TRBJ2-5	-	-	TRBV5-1	TGCGCCAGCAGCGGACCCCTGGGCGGGGAGACCCAGTACTTC	CASSGPLGGETQYF
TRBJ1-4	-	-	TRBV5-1	TGCGCCAGCAGCTTGGAGGGCAGGAAGAATGAAAAACTGTTTTTT	CASSLEGRKNEKLFF
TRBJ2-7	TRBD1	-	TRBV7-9	TGTGCCAGCAGCTTAGCGGTGGCAGGGGGCAGCTACGAGCAGTACTTC	CASSLAVAGGSYEQYF